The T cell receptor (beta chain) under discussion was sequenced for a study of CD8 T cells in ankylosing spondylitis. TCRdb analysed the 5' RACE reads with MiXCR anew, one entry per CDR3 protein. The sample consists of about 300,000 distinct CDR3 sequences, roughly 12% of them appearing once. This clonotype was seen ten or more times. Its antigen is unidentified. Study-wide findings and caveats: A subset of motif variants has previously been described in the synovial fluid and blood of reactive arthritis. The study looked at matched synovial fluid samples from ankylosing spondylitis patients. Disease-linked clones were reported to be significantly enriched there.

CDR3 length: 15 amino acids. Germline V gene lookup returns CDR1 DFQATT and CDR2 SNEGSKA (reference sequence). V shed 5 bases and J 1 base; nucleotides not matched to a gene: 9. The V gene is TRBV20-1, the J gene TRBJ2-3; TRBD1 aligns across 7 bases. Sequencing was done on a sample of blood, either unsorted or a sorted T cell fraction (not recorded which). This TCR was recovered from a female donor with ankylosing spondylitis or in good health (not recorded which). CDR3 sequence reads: CSAPDRVKGTDTQYF. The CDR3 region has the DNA TGCAGTGCTCCTGACAGGGTTAAAGGCACAGATACGCAGTATTTT.